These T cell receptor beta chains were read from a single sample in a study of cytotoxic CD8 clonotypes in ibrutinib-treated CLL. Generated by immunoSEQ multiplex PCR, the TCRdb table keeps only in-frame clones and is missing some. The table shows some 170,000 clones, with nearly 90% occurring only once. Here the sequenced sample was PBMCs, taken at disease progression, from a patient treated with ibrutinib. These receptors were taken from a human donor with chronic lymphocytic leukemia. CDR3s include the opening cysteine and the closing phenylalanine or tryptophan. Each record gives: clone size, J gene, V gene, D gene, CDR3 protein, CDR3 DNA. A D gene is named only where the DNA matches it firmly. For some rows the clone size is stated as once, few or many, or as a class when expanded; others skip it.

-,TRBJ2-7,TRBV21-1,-,CASSKVYGETPQDEQYF,TGTGCCAGCAGCAAAGTTTATGGGGAGACACCGCAGGACGAGCAGTACTTC
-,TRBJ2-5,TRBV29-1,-,CSDPGDYGETQYF,TGCAGCGACCCGGGAGACTACGGGGAGACCCAGTACTTC
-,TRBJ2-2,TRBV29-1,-,CSVKGTSRTGELFF,TGCAGCGTTAAGGGGACAAGTCGCACCGGGGAGCTGTTTTTT
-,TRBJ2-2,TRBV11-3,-,CASSPQRTNTGELFF,TGTGCCAGCAGCCCGCAGCGGACCAACACCGGGGAGCTGTTTTTT
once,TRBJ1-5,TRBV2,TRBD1,CASSRGQAGNQPQHF,TGTGCCAGCAGCCGCGGACAGGCCGGCAATCAGCCCCAGCATTTT
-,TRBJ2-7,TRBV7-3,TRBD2,CASSLIAGSYEQYF,TGTGCCAGCAGCTTAATAGCGGGGTCCTACGAGCAGTACTTC
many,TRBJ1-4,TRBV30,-,CAWGQSTNEKLFF,TGTGCCTGGGGACAGTCAACTAATGAAAAACTGTTTTTT
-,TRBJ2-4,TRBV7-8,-,CASSLVGRVAKNIQYF,TGTGCCAGCAGCTTAGTTGGCAGGGTGGCCAAAAACATTCAGTACTTC
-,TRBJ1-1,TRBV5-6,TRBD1,CASTGAAGGLTEAFF,TGTGCCAGCACCGGAGCCGCAGGGGGTCTGACTGAAGCTTTCTTT
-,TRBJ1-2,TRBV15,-,CATSTRGRGYTF,TGTGCCACCAGCACCCGCGGAAGAGGCTACACCTTC
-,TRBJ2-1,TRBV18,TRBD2,CASSLGAGGSNEQFF,TGTGCCAGCTCACTAGGTGCGGGAGGTTCCAATGAGCAGTTCTTC
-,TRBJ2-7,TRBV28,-,CASSFPLGGAYEQYF,TGTGCCAGCAGTTTTCCCCTAGGGGGGGCCTACGAGCAGTACTTC
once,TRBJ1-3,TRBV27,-,CASSFDSGNTIYF,TGTGCCAGCAGTTTCGACAGCGGAAACACCATATATTTT
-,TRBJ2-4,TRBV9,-,CASSVDENIQYF,TGTGCCAGCAGCGTAGATGAGAACATTCAGTACTTC
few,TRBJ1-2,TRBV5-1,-,CASSLAQTNNYGYTF,TGCGCCAGCAGCTTGGCTCAGACGAATAACTATGGCTACACCTTC
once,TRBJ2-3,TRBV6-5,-,CASSYSRWRDTQYF,TGTGCCAGCAGTTACTCGCGTTGGCGAGATACGCAGTATTTT
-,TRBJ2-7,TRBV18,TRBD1,CASSDRVDEQYF,TGTGCCAGCTCGGACAGGGTCGACGAGCAGTACTTC
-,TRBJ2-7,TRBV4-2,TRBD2,CASSQDLQVAQASGYEQYF,TGTGCCAGCAGCCAAGATCTTCAGGTCGCTCAGGCTAGCGGCTACGAGCAGTACTTC
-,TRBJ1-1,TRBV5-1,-,CASATGTPNTEAFF,TGCGCCAGCGCAACTGGGACACCGAACACTGAAGCTTTCTTT
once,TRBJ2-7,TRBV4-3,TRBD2,CASSQGAGGRSYEQYF,TGCGCCAGCAGCCAAGGGGCGGGGGGAAGATCCTACGAGCAGTACTTC
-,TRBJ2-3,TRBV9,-,CASSPLAESTDTQYF,TGTGCCAGCAGCCCCCTGGCAGAAAGTACAGATACGCAGTATTTT
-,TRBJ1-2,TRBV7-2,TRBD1,CASSLDPGDSGYTF,TGTGCCAGCAGCTTAGACCCCGGGGACAGCGGCTACACCTTC
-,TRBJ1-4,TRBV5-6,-,CASSVGEKLFF,TGTGCCAGCAGCGTGGGTGAAAAACTGTTTTTT
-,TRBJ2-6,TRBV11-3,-,CASSLVLSGANVLTF,TGTGCCAGCAGCTTAGTACTGTCTGGGGCCAACGTCCTGACTTTC
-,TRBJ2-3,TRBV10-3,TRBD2,CAISDPLAGPVGMDTQYF,TGTGCCATCAGTGATCCCCTAGCGGGCCCGGTGGGGATGGATACGCAGTATTTT
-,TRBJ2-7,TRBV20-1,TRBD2,CSVSGSYEQYF,TGCAGTGTTAGCGGGAGTTACGAGCAGTACTTC
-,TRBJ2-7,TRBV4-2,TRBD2,CASSPGTSGRYEQYF,TGTGCCAGCAGCCCTGGGACTAGCGGGAGATACGAGCAGTACTTC
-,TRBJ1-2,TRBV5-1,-,CASSIGTRTTYGYTF,TGCGCCAGCAGCATAGGGACACGAACTACCTATGGCTACACCTTC
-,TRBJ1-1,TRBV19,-,CASSRRVIPIPEAFF,TGTGCCAGTAGTCGCAGGGTCATTCCGATACCTGAAGCTTTCTTT
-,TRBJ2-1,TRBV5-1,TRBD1,CASSLGVVTGDTWTAEQFF,TGCGCCAGCAGCTTGGGGGTGGTAACAGGGGATACCTGGACCGCTGAGCAGTTCTTC
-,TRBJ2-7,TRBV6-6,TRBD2,CASSYSSGRSAQYF,TGTGCCAGCAGTTACTCTAGCGGGAGGTCCGCGCAGTACTTC
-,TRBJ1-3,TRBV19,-,CASTSTGSYGNTIYF,TGTGCCAGTACTTCGACGGGGAGTTATGGAAACACCATATATTTT
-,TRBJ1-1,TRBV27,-,CASSLKSTGMAFF,TGTGCCAGCAGTTTAAAATCCACAGGGATGGCTTTCTTT
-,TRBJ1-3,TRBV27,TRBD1,CASSRTGAPFSGNTIYF,TGTGCCAGCAGTAGAACAGGGGCTCCTTTCTCTGGAAACACCATATATTTT
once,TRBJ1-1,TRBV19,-,CASTPGHWAAEAFF,TGTGCCAGTACCCCAGGCCATTGGGCAGCTGAAGCTTTCTTT
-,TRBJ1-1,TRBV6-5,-,CASSLEMNTEAFF,TGTGCCAGCAGTCTGGAGATGAACACTGAAGCTTTCTTT
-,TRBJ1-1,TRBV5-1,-,CASSLAAANMNTEAFF,TGCGCCAGCAGCTTGGCCGCAGCGAACATGAACACTGAAGCTTTCTTT
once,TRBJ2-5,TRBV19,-,CASNMPQMETQYF,TGTGCCAGTAATATGCCCCAGATGGAGACCCAGTACTTC
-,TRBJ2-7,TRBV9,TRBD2,CASSGGVGREAYEQYF,TGTGCCAGCAGCGGGGGCGTCGGGCGGGAGGCCTACGAGCAGTACTTC
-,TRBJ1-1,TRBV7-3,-,CASSESTGNTEAFF,TGTGCCAGCAGCGAATCGACAGGGAACACTGAAGCTTTCTTT
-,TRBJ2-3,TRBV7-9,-,CASSLDSSTDTQYF,TGTGCCAGCAGCTTAGACAGCAGCACAGATACGCAGTATTTT
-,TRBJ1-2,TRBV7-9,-,CASRSGGNGYTF,TGTGCCAGCAGGTCGGGGGGCAATGGCTACACCTTC
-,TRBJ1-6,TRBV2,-,CASSPRANSPLHF,TGTGCCAGCAGTCCTAGGGCCAATTCACCCCTCCACTTT
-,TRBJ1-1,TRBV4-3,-,CASSLQGDGTEAFF,TGCGCCAGCAGCCTTCAAGGGGATGGGACTGAAGCTTTCTTT
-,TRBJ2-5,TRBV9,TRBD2,CASSVDSGRPQETQYF,TGTGCCAGCAGCGTCGATAGCGGGAGGCCACAAGAGACCCAGTACTTC
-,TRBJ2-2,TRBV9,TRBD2,CASSVGTSATNTGELFF,TGTGCCAGCAGCGTGGGGACTAGCGCCACGAACACCGGGGAGCTGTTTTTT
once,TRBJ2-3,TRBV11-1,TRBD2,CASSRTSGFTDTQYF,TGTGCCAGCAGCCGGACTAGCGGGTTCACAGATACGCAGTATTTT
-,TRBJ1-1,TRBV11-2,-,CASSLSQGIRTEAFF,TGTGCCAGCAGCTTATCCCAGGGAATTAGAACTGAAGCTTTCTTT
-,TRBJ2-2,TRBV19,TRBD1,CASRIQGASNTGELFF,TGTGCCAGTAGGATACAGGGGGCTTCGAACACCGGGGAGCTGTTTTTT
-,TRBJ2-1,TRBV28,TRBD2,CASRQTSVDEQFF,TGTGCCAGCAGGCAAACTAGCGTTGATGAGCAGTTCTTC
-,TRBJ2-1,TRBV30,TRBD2,CAWSGRGTSGRSSYNEQFF,TGTGCCTGGAGTGGCAGAGGGACTAGCGGGCGGAGCTCCTACAATGAGCAGTTCTTC
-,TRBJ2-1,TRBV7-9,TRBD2,CASSPTSAGDNEQFF,TGTGCCAGCAGCCCTACTAGCGCTGGGGACAATGAGCAGTTCTTC
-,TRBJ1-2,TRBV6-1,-,CASTPKEAGSSGYTF,TGTGCCAGCACCCCAAAGGAGGCAGGGAGTAGTGGCTACACCTTC
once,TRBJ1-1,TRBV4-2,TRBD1,CASSQIQGRGAFF,TGTGCCAGCAGCCAGATCCAGGGCAGGGGGGCTTTCTTT
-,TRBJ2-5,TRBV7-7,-,CASSGKTGPQETQYF,TGTGCCAGCAGCGGGAAAACAGGCCCCCAAGAGACCCAGTACTTC
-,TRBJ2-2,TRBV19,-,CASSIGLGRGIALFF,TGTGCCAGTAGTATAGGTTTGGGTCGGGGAATTGCGCTGTTTTTT
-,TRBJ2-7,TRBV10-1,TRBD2,CASSGLADYEQYF,TGCGCCAGCTCGGGACTAGCGGACTACGAGCAGTACTTC